This TCR beta chain was identified in a study of OX40 agonist ivuxolimab in advanced cancers. TCRdb keeps only in-frame clones here, not all; method: immunoSEQ multiplex PCR. The repertoire holds roughly 90,000 clones, with 75% to 95% as singletons. Per germline, CDR1 SGHDT and CDR2 YYEEEE. The CDR3 is made up of 15 amino acids. Trimming removed 3 bases from V and 5 bases from J; junction bases left unmatched: 8. The origin of this receptor is an adult with an advanced solid tumor such as melanoma, head and neck, liver or kidney cancer. This specimen consisted of CD4+ or CD8+ T cells sorted from blood, obtained in a trial of the OX40 agonist ivuxolimab. The chain joins TRBV5-6 to TRBJ2-1; TRBD1 agrees at 7 bases. CDR3 sequence reads: CASSSAGTAHNEQFF. CDR3 DNA: TGTGCCAGCAGCTCTGCCGGGACAGCTCACAATGAGCAGTTCTTC.